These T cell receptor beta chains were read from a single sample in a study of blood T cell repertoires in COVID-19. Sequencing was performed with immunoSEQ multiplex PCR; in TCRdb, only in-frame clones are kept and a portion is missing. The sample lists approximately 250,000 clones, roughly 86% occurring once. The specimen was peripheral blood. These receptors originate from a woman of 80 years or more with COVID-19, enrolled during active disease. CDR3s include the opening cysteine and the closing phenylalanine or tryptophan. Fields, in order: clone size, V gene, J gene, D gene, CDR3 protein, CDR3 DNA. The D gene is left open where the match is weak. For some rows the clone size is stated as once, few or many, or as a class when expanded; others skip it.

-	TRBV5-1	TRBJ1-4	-	CASSLGQEGRYGKLFF	TGCGCCAGCAGCTTGGGGCAGGAAGGCCGGTATGGAAAACTGTTTTTT
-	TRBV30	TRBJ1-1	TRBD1	CAWSVDRGIAMNTEAFF	TGTGCCTGGAGTGTCGACAGGGGGATCGCCATGAACACTGAAGCTTTCTTT
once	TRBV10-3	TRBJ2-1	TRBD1	CAISVETGTGGRNEQFF	TGTGCCATCAGTGTAGAAACCGGGACAGGGGGACGCAATGAGCAGTTCTTC
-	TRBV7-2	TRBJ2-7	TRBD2	CASSPAGGLEQYF	TGTGCCAGCAGCCCAGCGGGGGGTCTCGAGCAGTACTTC
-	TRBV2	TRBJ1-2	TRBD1	CASSEGDRAFYGYTF	TGTGCCAGCAGTGAAGGGGACAGGGCATTTTATGGCTACACCTTC
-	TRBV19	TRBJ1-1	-	CASSIDGGLTEAFF	TGTGCCAGTAGTATCGACGGAGGGCTAACTGAAGCTTTCTTT
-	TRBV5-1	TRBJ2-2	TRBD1	CASSLAQGATGELFF	TGCGCCAGCAGCTTGGCGCAGGGGGCGACCGGGGAGCTGTTTTTT
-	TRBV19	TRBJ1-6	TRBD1	CASSTVTGGDSPLHF	TGTGCCAGTAGTACGGTGACAGGGGGCGATTCACCCCTCCACTTT
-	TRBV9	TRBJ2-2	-	CASSPSPSIGELFF	TGTGCCAGCAGCCCGAGCCCGTCTATTGGGGAGCTGTTTTTT
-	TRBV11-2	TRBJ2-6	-	CASSSTPEAGANVLTF	TGTGCCAGCAGCTCGACTCCAGAGGCTGGGGCCAACGTCCTGACTTTC
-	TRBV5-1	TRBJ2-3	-	CASSSGGPTDTQYF	TGCGCCAGCAGCTCCGGGGGGCCCACAGATACGCAGTATTTT
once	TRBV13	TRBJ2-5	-	CASSLGSGWETQYF	TGTGCCAGCAGCTTAGGCTCGGGTTGGGAGACCCAGTACTTC
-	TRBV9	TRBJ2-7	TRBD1	CASSIRDRDYEQYF	TGTGCCAGCAGCATCCGGGACAGAGATTACGAGCAGTACTTC
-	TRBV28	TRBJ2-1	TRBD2	CASLTSGGREQFF	TGTGCCAGCTTGACTAGCGGGGGGCGTGAGCAGTTCTTC
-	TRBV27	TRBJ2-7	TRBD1	CASSPVRDRDYEQYF	TGTGCCAGCAGCCCTGTCCGGGACAGGGACTACGAGCAGTACTTC
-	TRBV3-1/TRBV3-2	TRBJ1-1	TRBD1	CASRGQGNTEAFF	TGTGCCAGCAGGGGACAGGGGAACACTGAAGCTTTCTTT
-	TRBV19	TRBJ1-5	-	CASSIRGQINQPQHF	TGTGCCAGTAGTATACGGGGACAAATCAATCAGCCCCAGCATTTT
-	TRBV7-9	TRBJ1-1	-	CASSLRQTLNTEAFF	TGTGCCAGCAGCTTAAGACAGACCCTAAACACTGAAGCTTTCTTT
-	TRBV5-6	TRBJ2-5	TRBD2	CASSSGLTQETQYF	TGTGCCAGCAGCTCGGGACTAACCCAAGAGACCCAGTACTTC
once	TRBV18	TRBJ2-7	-	CASSGNYEQYF	TGTGCCAGCTCGGGCAACTACGAGCAGTACTTC
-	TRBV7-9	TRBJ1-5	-	CASSARDTNQPQHF	TGTGCCAGCAGCGCCCGGGACACCAATCAGCCCCAGCATTTT
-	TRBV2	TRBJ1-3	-	CASSRQPLGNTIYF	TGTGCCAGCAGTAGACAGCCTTTGGGAAACACCATATATTTT
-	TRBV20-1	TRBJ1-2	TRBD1	CSASTTGGRGYTF	TGCAGTGCTAGTACTACAGGGGGCCGTGGCTACACCTTC
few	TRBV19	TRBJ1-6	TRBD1	CASSTGQGLLLHF	TGTGCCAGTAGTACGGGACAGGGGTTGCTCCTCCACTTT
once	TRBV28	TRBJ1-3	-	CASSLEQDPSSGNTIYF	TGTGCCAGCAGTTTAGAACAGGATCCATCCTCTGGAAACACCATATATTTT
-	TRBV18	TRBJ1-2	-	CASSPRSEGGYGYTF	TGTGCCAGCTCACCACGATCGGAAGGGGGCTATGGCTACACCTTC
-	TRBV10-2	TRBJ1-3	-	CASRSQGGGNTIYF	TGCGCCAGCAGAAGTCAGGGTGGTGGAAACACCATATATTTT
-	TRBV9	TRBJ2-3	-	CASSVFSGASDTQYF	TGTGCCAGCAGCGTTTTTAGTGGGGCATCAGATACGCAGTATTTT
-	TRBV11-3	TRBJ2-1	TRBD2	CASSLGTTSYNEQFF	TGTGCCAGCAGCTTGGGGACTACCTCCTACAATGAGCAGTTCTTC
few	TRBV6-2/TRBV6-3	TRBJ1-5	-	CASSSHTGQPQHF	TGTGCCAGCAGCTCACACACGGGACAGCCCCAGCATTTT
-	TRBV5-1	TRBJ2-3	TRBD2	CASSLELAGLTQYF	TGCGCCAGCAGCTTGGAACTAGCGGGCCTAACGCAGTATTTT
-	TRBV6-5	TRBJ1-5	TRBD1	CASIGGGDHQPQHF	TGTGCCAGCATAGGAGGGGGCGATCATCAGCCCCAGCATTTT
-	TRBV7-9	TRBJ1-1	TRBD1	CASNILTGGQPSTEAFF	TGTGCCAGCAACATACTGACAGGGGGCCAGCCAAGCACTGAAGCTTTCTTT
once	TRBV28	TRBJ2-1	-	CASSLGGPDEQFF	TGTGCCAGCAGTTTAGGAGGGCCGGATGAGCAGTTCTTC
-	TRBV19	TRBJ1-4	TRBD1	CASSPGDRPSTNEKLFF	TGTGCCAGTAGTCCTGGGGACAGGCCGTCGACTAATGAAAAACTGTTTTTT
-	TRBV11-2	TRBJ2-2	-	CASSYGHLTNTGELFF	TGTGCCAGCAGCTACGGACACCTTACGAACACCGGGGAGCTGTTTTTT
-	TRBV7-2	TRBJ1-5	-	CASSLVGGQPQHF	TGTGCCAGCAGCTTAGTGGGAGGGCAGCCCCAGCATTTT
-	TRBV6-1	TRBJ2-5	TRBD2	CASSEDGGAKETQYF	TGTGCCAGCAGTGAAGACGGGGGGGCCAAAGAGACCCAGTACTTC
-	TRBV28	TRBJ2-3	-	CASSLASSTQYF	TGTGCCAGCAGTTTAGCTAGCTCTACGCAGTATTTT
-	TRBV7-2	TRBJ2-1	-	CASRLGASYNEQFF	TGTGCCAGCAGGCTTGGGGCCTCCTACAATGAGCAGTTCTTC
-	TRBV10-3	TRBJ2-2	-	CAISERGPGELFF	TGTGCCATCAGTGAGCGGGGTCCCGGGGAGCTGTTTTTT
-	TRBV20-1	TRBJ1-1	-	CSAAGETEAFF	TGCAGTGCTGCCGGGGAGACTGAAGCTTTCTTT
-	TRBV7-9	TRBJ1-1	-	CASSPNRVGTEAFF	TGTGCCAGCAGCCCCAACCGGGTGGGTACTGAAGCTTTCTTT
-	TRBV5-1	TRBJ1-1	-	CASSSWGVLAFF	TGCGCCAGCAGCTCGTGGGGGGTATTGGCTTTCTTT
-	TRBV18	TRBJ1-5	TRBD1	CASSPQGQYQPQHF	TGTGCCAGCTCACCACAGGGACAGTATCAGCCCCAGCATTTT
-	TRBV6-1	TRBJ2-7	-	CASSEHLTSEQYF	TGTGCCAGCAGTGAACACTTGACTAGCGAGCAGTACTTC
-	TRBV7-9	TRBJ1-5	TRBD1	CASSLDRGNQPQHF	TGTGCCAGCAGTTTGGACAGGGGCAATCAGCCCCAGCATTTT
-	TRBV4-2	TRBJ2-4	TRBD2	CASSPSERWGPRGGPKNIQYF	TGTGCCAGCAGCCCCTCGGAGAGGTGGGGCCCGCGGGGGGGCCCCAAAAACATTCAGTACTTC